The rows below give T cell receptor beta chains drawn from one sample of a study of beta chain features in type 1 diabetes. Libraries were prepared by immunoSEQ multiplex PCR; TCRdb keeps only in-frame clonotypes and omits some of them. The sample lists about 320,000 clones; 13% to 15% were seen once. Material for sequencing was central memory CD4+ T cells from blood. The receptors come from a young man in good health. Each CDR3 is given with its conserved first and last residue. Fields, in order: D gene, J gene, V gene, clone size, CDR3 DNA, CDR3 protein. The D gene is left open where the match is weak. Clone size appears in some rows only: once, few, many, or a class for an expanded clone.

>TRBD1|TRBJ1-2|TRBV14|few
TGTGCCAGCAGCCCAGGGACAGACCGTGGCTACACCTTC
CASSPGTDRGYTF
>NA|TRBJ2-1|TRBV5-4|few
TGTGCCAGCAGCTTGGGGGATAACCCCTACAATGAGCAGTTCTTC
CASSLGDNPYNEQFF
>NA|TRBJ1-1|TRBV30|NA
TGTGCCTGGAGTGCCGGACGACCTTTAGGGGGAATCACTGAAGCTTTCTTT
CAWSAGRPLGGITEAFF
>TRBD1|TRBJ1-5|TRBV18|few
TGTGCCAGCTCACCCGGACAGGGCGACGGGTCCCAGCATTTT
CASSPGQGDGSQHF
>NA|TRBJ1-2|TRBV7-2|NA
TGTGCCAGCACCCCGGTCGCGAAAATGGCTAACTATGGCTACACCTTC
CASTPVAKMANYGYTF
>NA|TRBJ1-1|TRBV9|NA
TGTGCCAGCAGCGTAAGTGGGAACACTGAAGCTTTCTTT
CASSVSGNTEAFF
>NA|TRBJ2-3|TRBV4-3|few
TGCGCCAGCAGCCAAGCATATTCAGATACGCAGTATTTT
CASSQAYSDTQYF
>NA|TRBJ2-5|TRBV5-6|few
TGTGCCAGCAGCTTGATCGCCGGGACCCAGTACTTC
CASSLIAGTQYF
>NA|TRBJ2-7|TRBV5-6|NA
TGTGCCAGCAGCTCCTCAACAGGGTGGCCCCAGTACGAGCAGTACTTC
CASSSSTGWPQYEQYF
>TRBD1|TRBJ2-7|TRBV7-7|NA
TGTGCCAGCAGCCCCGGGACAGGCACCTACGAGCAGTACTTC
CASSPGTGTYEQYF
>TRBD1|TRBJ1-1|TRBV5-4|NA
TGCGCCAGCAGCCTGGACAGGGCCGGCACTGAAGCTTTCTTT
CASSLDRAGTEAFF
>NA|TRBJ1-1|TRBV4-2|NA
TGTGCCAGCAGCCAATCCTGGAACACTGAAGCTTTCTTT
CASSQSWNTEAFF
>TRBD2|TRBJ2-7|TRBV6-5|NA
TGTGCCAGCAGTTACGCGAGCGGGGGGGCCGGCGAGCAGTACTTC
CASSYASGGAGEQYF
>TRBD2|TRBJ2-1|TRBV6-6|few
TGTGCCAGCAGTCAATCGACTAGCGGCTCTAATGAGCAGTTCTTC
CASSQSTSGSNEQFF
>NA|TRBJ2-1|TRBV7-2|few
TGTGCCAGCAGCACGCCAGGGAATGAGCAGTTCTTC
CASSTPGNEQFF
>NA|TRBJ1-5|TRBV5-8|NA
TGTGCCAGCAGCTTGGAATTCAATCAGCCCCAGCATTTT
CASSLEFNQPQHF
>NA|TRBJ1-4|TRBV4-1|few
TGCGCCAGCAGCCAAGAATTTAACCTGCGAGGTGAAAAACTGTTTTTT
CASSQEFNLRGEKLFF
>NA|TRBJ1-5|TRBV7-2|NA
TGTGCCAGCAGCCCCAAAGGGCTTAGCAATCAGCCCCAGCATTTT
CASSPKGLSNQPQHF
>NA|TRBJ2-3|TRBV7-9|NA
TGTGCCAGCAGCTTAGTTTCGCCGTATACGCAGTATTTT
CASSLVSPYTQYF
>NA|TRBJ2-2|TRBV7-2|NA
TGTGCCAGCAGCTCATCGGGACTCGCCACCGGGGAGCTGTTTTTT
CASSSSGLATGELFF
>NA|TRBJ2-5|TRBV7-3|NA
TGTGCCAGCAGCCGATTTAGGGAAGAGACCCAGTACTTC
CASSRFREETQYF
>TRBD1|TRBJ1-1|TRBV10-2|few
TGCGCCAGCAGTGAACAGGGGGCCACTGAAGCTTTCTTT
CASSEQGATEAFF
>NA|TRBJ1-5|TRBV7-2|NA
TGTGCCAGCAGCCCCTTTGGAGGTCAGCCCCAGCATTTT
CASSPFGGQPQHF
>NA|TRBJ2-5|TRBV18|few
TGTGCCAGCTCACCACCGGAGGGTGAAGAGACCCAGTACTTC
CASSPPEGEETQYF
>TRBD1|TRBJ2-5|TRBV7-9|medium-sized
TGTGCCAGCCGATTGACAGGGCGGCAAGAGACCCAGTACTTC
CASRLTGRQETQYF
>NA|TRBJ2-1|TRBV9|NA
TGTGCCAGCAGCCCCGGGCACAGCTCACGCAATGAGCAGTTCTTC
CASSPGHSSRNEQFF
>NA|TRBJ1-4|TRBV7-2|NA
TGTGCCAGCGCCGAGACCCGGAGAAAACTGTTTTTT
CASAETRRKLFF